Following are 3 T cell receptor beta chains from one sample sequenced in a study of tumor and adjacent non-tumor tissue in lung cancer. RNA was extracted from bulk tissue without any cell sorting. TCRbeta libraries were built with three rounds of nested PCR, modified from ARM-PCR. TCRdb re-called the multiplex PCR reads through MiXCR, storing one row per CDR3 protein. The sample gives about 110,000 distinct CDR3 sequences, about 87% of which show up once; roughly 20% is in the top ten. The sample consisted of lung tumor tissue. The receptors stem from a man in his 70s with non-small cell lung cancer.

Points on this clonotype: A read error may be the cause here, since a much bigger clone is one base away. J is TRBJ2-5 and V is TRBV25-1; D is unclear. Trimming took 10 bases from V and 4 from J, leaving 13 bases between them. There are 12 residues in the CDR3. In germline, CDR1 is MGHDK, CDR2 SYGVNS. CDR3 protein: CAITGSRETQYF. The CDR3 bases are TGTGCCATCACGGGTAGCCGAGAGACCCAGTACTTC.

The count of this clonotype is one. A read error is likely, as this CDR3 ends without the conserved phenylalanine or tryptophan. The CDR3 protein is CSARGDDSVTGELFV. In nucleotides, the CDR3 is TGCAGTGCTAGAGGGGACGACTCCGTCACCGGGGAGCTGTTTGTT. The chain employs TRBV20-1 and TRBJ2-2, with D possibly called TRBD1 or TRBD2 (5 bases each). Trimming took 1 base from V and 4 from J, leaving 13 bases between them. Germline CDR1 is DFQATT and CDR2 is SNEGSKA (reference sequence). The CDR3 has 15 amino acids.

Comments on this clonotype: Compared with germline, one end of the junction differs, possibly owing to a read error. This chain joins TRBV11-2 and TRBJ2-7; TRBD1 or TRBD2 may be the D gene (5 bases each). Germline values: CDR1 SGHAT, CDR2 FQNNGV. The CDR3 sequence is 16 residues long. The DNA for the CDR3 is TGTGCCGGCAGTCCCCCCACCGGGACGCCAACTTACGAACAGTACTTC. This codes for CAGSPPTGTPTYEQYF.